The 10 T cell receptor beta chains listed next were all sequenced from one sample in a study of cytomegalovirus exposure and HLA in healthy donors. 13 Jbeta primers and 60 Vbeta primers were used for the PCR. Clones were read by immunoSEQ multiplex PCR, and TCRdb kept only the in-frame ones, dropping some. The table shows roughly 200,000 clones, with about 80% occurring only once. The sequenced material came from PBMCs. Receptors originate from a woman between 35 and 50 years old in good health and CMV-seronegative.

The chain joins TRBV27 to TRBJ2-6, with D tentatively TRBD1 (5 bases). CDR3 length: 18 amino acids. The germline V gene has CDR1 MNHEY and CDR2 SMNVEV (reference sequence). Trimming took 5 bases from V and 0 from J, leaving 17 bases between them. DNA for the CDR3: TGTGCCAGCAGTCCAAGGGGTTTGTTTCCCTCTGGGGCCAACGTCCTGACTTTC. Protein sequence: CASSPRGLFPSGANVLTF.

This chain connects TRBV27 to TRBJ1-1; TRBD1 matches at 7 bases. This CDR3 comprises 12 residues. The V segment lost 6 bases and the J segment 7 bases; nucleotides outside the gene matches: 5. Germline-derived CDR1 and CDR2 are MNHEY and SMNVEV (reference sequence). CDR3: CASRRRQGEAFF. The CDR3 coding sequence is TGTGCCAGCAGACGCCGACAGGGTGAAGCTTTCTTT.

The DNA of the CDR3 is TGTGCCAGCAGCTCGTTGGGACTTAGCGGCAATCAGCCCCAGCATTTT. Translating it yields CASSSLGLSGNQPQHF. The V and J genes are TRBV7-2 and TRBJ1-5; possibly TRBD1 for D (5 bases). Germline CDR1 reads SGHTA; CDR2 reads FQGNSA. V lost 4 bases and J 2 bases, leaving 15 bases between the germline ends. The CDR3 is made up of 16 amino acids.

The CDR3, as DNA: TGTGCCAGCAGTTACTCGGGGACAGGGGGGGATACGCAGTATTTT. Translation: CASSYSGTGGDTQYF. This rearrangement joins TRBV6-5 to TRBJ2-3, with 11 bases fitting TRBD1. The CDR3 has 15 residues. CDR1 and CDR2 from the germline V gene are MNHEY and SVGAGI. Trimming took 0 bases from V and 6 from J; bases not matched to a gene: 2.

The CDR3 nucleotides read TGTGCCAGCAGGGGGGCGGGTAGCAATCAGCCCCAGCATTTT. As protein: CASRGAGSNQPQHF. The chain combines TRBV7-9 with TRBJ1-5; D might be TRBD1 (6 bases). The CDR3 loop spans 14 amino acids. V lost 6 bases and J 0 bases, leaving 9 bases between the germline ends. CDR1 is SEHNR, CDR2 FQNEAQ, per germline (reference sequence).

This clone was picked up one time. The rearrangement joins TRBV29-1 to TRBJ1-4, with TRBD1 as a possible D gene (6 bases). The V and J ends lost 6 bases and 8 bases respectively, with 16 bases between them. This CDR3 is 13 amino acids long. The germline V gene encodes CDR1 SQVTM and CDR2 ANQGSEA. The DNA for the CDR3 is TGCAGCGTGGCCATGGGGGGGCGGGAAAAACTGTTTTTT. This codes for CSVAMGGREKLFF.

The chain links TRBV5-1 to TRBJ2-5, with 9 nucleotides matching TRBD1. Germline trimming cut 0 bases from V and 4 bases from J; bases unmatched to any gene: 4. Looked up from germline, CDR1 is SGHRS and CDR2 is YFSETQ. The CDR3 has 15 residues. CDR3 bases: TGCGCCAGCAGCTTGGGGGACAGGGTGGGAGAGACCCAGTACTTC. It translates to CASSLGDRVGETQYF. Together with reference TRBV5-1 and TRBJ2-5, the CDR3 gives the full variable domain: KAGVTQTPRYLIKTRGQQVTLSCSPISGHRSVSWYQQTPGQGLQFLFEYFSETQRNKGNFPGRFSGRQFSNSRSEMNVSTLELGDSALYLCASSLGDRVGETQYFGPGTRLLVL.

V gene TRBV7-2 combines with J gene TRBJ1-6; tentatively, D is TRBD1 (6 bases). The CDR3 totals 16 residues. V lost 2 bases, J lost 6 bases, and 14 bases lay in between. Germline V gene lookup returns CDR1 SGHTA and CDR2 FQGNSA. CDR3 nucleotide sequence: TGTGCCAGCAGCTTAACGAACGGACAGTTTAATTCACCCCTCCACTTT. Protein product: CASSLTNGQFNSPLHF.

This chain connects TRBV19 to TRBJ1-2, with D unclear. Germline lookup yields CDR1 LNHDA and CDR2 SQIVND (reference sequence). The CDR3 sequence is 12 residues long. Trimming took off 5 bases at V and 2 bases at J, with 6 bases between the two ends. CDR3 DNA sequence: TGTGCCAGTAGTGGCAGAAACTATGGCTACACCTTC. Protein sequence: CASSGRNYGYTF.

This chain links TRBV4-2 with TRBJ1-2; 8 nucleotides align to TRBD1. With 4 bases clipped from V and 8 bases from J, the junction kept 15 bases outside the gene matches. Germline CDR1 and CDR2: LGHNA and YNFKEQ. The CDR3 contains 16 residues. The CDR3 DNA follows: TGTGCCAGCAGCCGACCTCCTGGACAGGGTTGGGGCGGCTACACCTTC. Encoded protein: CASSRPPGQGWGGYTF.